This T cell receptor (beta chain) comes out of a study of T cell responses to AZD1222 COVID-19 vaccine. Study outcomes and limitations: Repertoires were collected only later (after the peak T cell response had occurred).

The protocol was immunoSEQ multiplex PCR, while the TCRdb copy is restricted to in-frame clones and leaves out a portion. Found here are around 180,000 clones, just over 85% of them singletons; the top ten hold more than 7%. On this clone itself: Its specificity is unknown.

The germline V gene has CDR1 MGHRA and CDR2 YSYEKL. The CDR3 runs to 16 residues. V was clipped by 0 bases and J by 4 bases, with 13 bases between them. The material was peripheral blood, obtained on day 0 of AZD1222 vaccination. The origin of this receptor is an adult in good health. This chain uses TRBV4-1 with TRBJ1-5; the D gene is possibly TRBD1 (6 bases). CDR3 sequence reads: CASSQETGLRNQPQHF. CDR3 nucleotide sequence: TGCGCCAGCAGCCAAGAAACAGGGCTAAGGAATCAGCCCCAGCATTTT.